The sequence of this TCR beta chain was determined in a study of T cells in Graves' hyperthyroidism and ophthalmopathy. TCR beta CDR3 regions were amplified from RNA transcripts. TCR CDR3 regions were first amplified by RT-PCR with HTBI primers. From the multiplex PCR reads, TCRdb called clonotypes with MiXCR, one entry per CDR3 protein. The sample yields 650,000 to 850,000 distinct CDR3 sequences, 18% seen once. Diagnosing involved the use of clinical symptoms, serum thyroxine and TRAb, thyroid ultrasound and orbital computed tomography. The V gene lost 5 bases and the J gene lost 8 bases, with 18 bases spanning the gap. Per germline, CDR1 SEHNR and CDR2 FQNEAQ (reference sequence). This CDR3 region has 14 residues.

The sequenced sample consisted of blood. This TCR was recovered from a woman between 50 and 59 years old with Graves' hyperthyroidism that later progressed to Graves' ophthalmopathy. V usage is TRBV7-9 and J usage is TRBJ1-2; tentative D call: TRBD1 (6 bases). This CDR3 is CASSKDSLLSGYTF. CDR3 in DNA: TGTGCCAGCAGCAAGGACAGCCTCCTGAGCGGCTACACCTTC.